Reported below is one TCR beta chain. The sample comes from a study of T cell responses to AZD1222 COVID-19 vaccine. Repertoires were generated with immunoSEQ multiplex PCR, while TCRdb's copy carries only in-frame clones and drops some. The sample holds 90,000 to 120,000 clones, 85% to 95% seen once. With 2 bases clipped from V and 12 bases from J, the junction kept 3 bases outside the gene matches. Germline V gives CDR1 SGHNT, CDR2 YYREEE (reference sequence). This CDR3 is built from 11 residues. The material was peripheral blood, obtained 28 days after the second AZD1222 dose. The J gene is TRBJ1-2, the V gene TRBV5-4; 8 nucleotides agree with TRBD1. This clonotype was obtained from an adult who received the AZD1222 COVID-19 vaccine. Here the CDR3 reads CASSLGQGDTF. CDR3 bases: TGTGCCAGCAGCTTAGGACAGGGAGACACCTTC. Looking up the rest from reference TRBV5-4 and TRBJ1-2 gives the full variable domain: ETGVTQSPTHLIKTRGQQVTLRCSSQSGHNTVSWYQQALGQGPQFIFQYYREEENGRGNFPPRFSGLQFPNYSSELNVNALELDDSALYLCASSLGQGDTFGSGTRLTVV.